The 20 T cell receptor beta chains reported below all come from one sample, sequenced in a study of shared T cell receptors in the human thymus. Profiled with immunoSEQ multiplex PCR; TCRdb holds only in-frame clones, not every one. The sample carries over 650,000 clones, more than 75% recorded once. These same records also appear under a second study, on human thymus T cells.

The specimen was thymocytes. Source of these receptors: a boy in the first two years of life with a congenital heart defect.

The rearrangement links TRBV28 to TRBJ2-3; 10 bases match TRBD2. V lost 5 bases to trimming and J lost 3 bases; unmatched junction nucleotides: 8. The CDR3 consists of 16 residues. The germline V gene has CDR1 MDHEN and CDR2 SYDVKM. CDR3 region: CASSQLAGESTDTQYF. For the CDR3, the DNA is TGTGCCAGCAGTCAGCTAGCGGGAGAGTCAACAGATACGCAGTATTTT.

V is TRBV7-8 and J is TRBJ1-1; D is undetermined. The V and J ends lost 5 bases and 5 bases respectively, with 12 bases between them. CDR3 length: 13 residues. Germline V gives CDR1 SGHVS, CDR2 FQNEAQ. Here the CDR3 DNA reads TGTGCCAGCAGCCAAGGACTGGAGACTGAAGCTTTCTTT. Translating gives CASSQGLETEAFF. The whole variable domain, remainder taken from reference TRBV7-8 and TRBJ1-1, is GAGVSQSPRYKVAKRGQDVALRCDPISGHVSLFWYQQALGQGPEFLTYFQNEAQLDKSGLPSDRFFAERPEGSVSTLKIQRTQQEDSAVYLCASSQGLETEAFFGQGTRLTVV.

CDR3 sequence: CAWGDRLLFSYEQYF. In DNA, the CDR3 is TGTGCCTGGGGTGACAGGCTCCTATTCTCCTACGAGCAGTACTTC. The chain recombines TRBV30 with TRBJ2-7, with a tentative D call TRBD1 (6 bases). The CDR3 has 15 residues. Germline V lookup: CDR1 GTSNPN, CDR2 SVGIG (reference sequence). Trimming shortened V by 5 bases and J by 0 bases, and 17 bases separated the two germline ends.

The rearrangement joins TRBV27 to TRBJ2-2; the match to TRBD2 covers 7 bases. The germline V gene has CDR1 MNHEY and CDR2 SMNVEV (reference sequence). Germline trimming cut 5 bases from V and 3 bases from J; bases unmatched to any gene: 12. This CDR3 has 17 residues. The CDR3 bases are TGTGCCAGCAGTCCTATTCCCCTGGCGGGGGACACCGGGGAGCTGTTTTTT. Residues: CASSPIPLAGDTGELFF.

V and J are TRBV25-1 and TRBJ1-2, with D unresolved. The CDR3 has 11 residues. CDR1 and CDR2 from the germline V gene are MGHDK and SYGVNS. The V gene lost 6 bases and the J gene lost 8 bases, with 10 bases spanning the gap. The DNA of the CDR3 is TGTGCCAGCAGAGGACTAGGGGGCTACACCTTC. Translating it yields CASRGLGGYTF.

The genes are TRBV28 and TRBJ1-1; possible D gene TRBD1, 6 bases. Germline V gives CDR1 MDHEN, CDR2 SYDVKM. Trimming removed 6 bases at V and 5 bases at J, with 37 bases between. The CDR3 has 21 residues. Written as DNA, the CDR3 is TGTGCCAGCAGCCGTCTTCCCTTTACTAAGGACAGAACACTCGAACAGACTGAAGCTTTCTTT. Translation gives CASSRLPFTKDRTLEQTEAFF.

Only a few counts were recorded for this clone. The chain couples TRBV4-1 to TRBJ2-2; 7 positions agree with TRBD2. The CDR3 extends over 15 amino acids. Germline CDR1 MGHRA, CDR2 YSYEKL. Trimming took 0 bases from V and 7 from J; bases not matched to a gene: 5. The CDR3 sequence is CASSQDHERGGELFF. For the CDR3, the DNA is TGCGCCAGCAGCCAAGATCATGAGCGGGGCGGGGAGCTGTTTTTT.

This chain joins TRBV20-1 and TRBJ2-1; 7 bases match TRBD2. Looked up from germline, CDR1 is DFQATT and CDR2 is SNEGSKA (reference sequence). V lost 6 bases and J lost 5; bases outside the gene matches: 1. This CDR3 contains 11 residues. The DNA for the CDR3 is TGCAGTGCGGGGGGGGACAATGAGCAGTTCTTC. This sequence encodes CSAGGDNEQFF.

The chain has TRBV6-5 and TRBJ2-7; D perhaps matches TRBD2 (7 bases). V was shortened by 7 bases and J by 3 bases, with 19 bases between the two germline ends. This CDR3 comprises 15 residues. CDR1 is MNHEY and CDR2 is SVGAGI in the germline V gene. The CDR3 protein is CASKMGGARDYEQYF. Here the CDR3 DNA reads TGTGCCAGCAAAATGGGGGGGGCGCGAGACTACGAGCAGTACTTC.

The chain is built from TRBV19 and TRBJ2-1; D not certain. The length of the CDR3 is 12 residues. CDR1 is LNHDA and CDR2 is SQIVND in the germline V gene (reference sequence). Trimming cost V 4 bases and J 3 bases, with 4 bases left between them. CDR3 DNA: TGTGCCAGTAGTAACTTCTACAATGAGCAGTTCTTC. It specifies CASSNFYNEQFF.

In regard to this clone: In the same sample, other DNA sequences code for this CDR3. The chain employs TRBV28 and TRBJ1-1; D is ambiguous. CDR1 is MDHEN, CDR2 SYDVKM, per germline. The CDR3 consists of 14 residues. V lost 2 bases to trimming and J lost 5 bases, with 12 bases between them. CDR3 residues: CASSLDRGGTEAFF. CDR3 nucleotide sequence: TGTGCCAGCAGTTTAGATCGGGGAGGGACTGAAGCTTTCTTT.

CDR3 bases: TGTGCCAGCAGTTATCCGGGACAGGGATACTATGGCTACACCTTC. Translated: CASSYPGQGYYGYTF. J is TRBJ1-2 and V is TRBV13; TRBD1 matches at 9 bases. J was trimmed by 3 bases and V by 6 bases; bases with no gene match: 8. There are 15 residues in the CDR3. Germline V CDR1 and CDR2: PRHDT, FYEKMQ (reference sequence). The whole variable domain, filled in from reference TRBV13 and TRBJ1-2, reads AAGVIQSPRHLIKEKRETATLKCYPIPRHDTVYWYQQGPGQDPQFLISFYEKMQSDKGSIPDRFSAQQFSDYHSELNMSSLELGDSALYFCASSYPGQGYYGYTFGSGTRLTVV.

The chain employs TRBV28 and TRBJ1-1; D ambiguous. This CDR3 is built from 12 residues. From germline, CDR1 is MDHEN and CDR2 SYDVKM. V shed 3 bases and J shed 5 bases, with 7 bases lying between them. CDR3 sequence reads: CASSLVGTEAFF. CDR3 nucleotide sequence: TGTGCCAGCAGTTTGGTCGGGACTGAAGCTTTCTTT. Variable domain in full (rest from reference TRBV28 and TRBJ1-1): DVKVTQSSRYLVKRTGEKVFLECVQDMDHENMFWYRQDPGLGLRLIYFSYDVKMKEKGDIPEGYSVSREKKERFSLILESASTNQTSMYLCASSLVGTEAFFGQGTRLTVV.

This rearrangement joins TRBV7-9 to TRBJ2-7; possibly TRBD1 for D (6 bases). CDR1 SEHNR and CDR2 FQNEAQ come from the germline V gene (reference sequence). This CDR3 contains 18 residues. The V gene lost 0 bases and the J gene lost 1 base, with 19 bases spanning the gap. CDR3 sequence: CASSLATGREYRSYEQYF. The CDR3 nucleotides read TGTGCCAGCAGCTTAGCGACAGGAAGAGAATACCGTTCCTACGAGCAGTACTTC. The entire variable domain, with the rest obtained from reference TRBV7-9 and TRBJ2-7, is as follows: DTGVSQNPRHKITKRGQNVTFRCDPISEHNRLYWYRQTLGQGPEFLTYFQNEAQLEKSRLLSDRFSAERPKGSFSTLEIQRTEQGDSAMYLCASSLATGREYRSYEQYFGPGTRLTVT.

CDR3 in amino acids: CASRAGTGVNQPQHF. The CDR3 bases are TGTGCCAGCAGGGCCGGGACAGGGGTTAATCAGCCCCAGCATTTT. The J gene is TRBJ1-5, the V gene TRBV6-5; TRBD1 matches at 10 bases. The CDR3 has 15 amino acids. V lost 6 bases, J lost 4 bases, and 6 bases stayed unmatched. Per germline, CDR1 MNHEY and CDR2 SVGAGI.

This chain joins TRBV2 and TRBJ2-5, with 8 bases identical to TRBD1. Germline lookup yields CDR1 SNHLY and CDR2 FYNNEI. This CDR3 is built from 16 residues. Unmatched junction bases numbered 8, after V lost 3 bases and J lost 2 bases. The CDR3 DNA reads as TGTGCCAGCAGTGAGGGGCCAGGGGGCGTTCAAGAGACCCAGTACTTC. Its translation is CASSEGPGGVQETQYF.

V is TRBV5-1 and J is TRBJ2-1, with TRBD2 matching over 12 bases. The V gene's germline CDR1 is SGHRS and CDR2 YFSETQ. J was trimmed by 7 bases and V by 3 bases; bases with no gene match: 8. The CDR3 extends over 16 amino acids. CDR3 bases: TGCGCCAGCAGCTCCCCGACTAGCGGGGGTGAAAATGAGCAGTTCTTC. Amino acids: CASSSPTSGGENEQFF.

The genes are TRBV30 and TRBJ1-2; 12 bases line up with TRBD1. This CDR3 has 20 residues. With 0 bases clipped from V and 4 bases from J, the junction kept 18 bases outside the gene matches. CDR1 GTSNPN and CDR2 SVGIG come from the germline V gene (reference sequence). In DNA form, the CDR3 reads TGTGCCTGGAGTGTACCCAGCCGGGACAGGGGGCCTACTGGACTCTATGGCTACACCTTC. Translation: CAWSVPSRDRGPTGLYGYTF.

V is TRBV30 and J is TRBJ2-7; 7 nucleotides agree with TRBD2. The V gene's germline CDR1 is GTSNPN and CDR2 SVGIG (reference sequence). The CDR3 has 14 amino acids. V shed 0 bases, J shed 2 bases, and the junction held 4 bases outside the gene matches. The CDR3 DNA reads TGTGCCTGGAGTGTACCGGGGGGTCCCTACGAGCAGTACTTC. This translates into CAWSVPGGPYEQYF.

The V call is TRBV10-3, the J call TRBJ1-6, with D possibly TRBD1 on 6 matching bases. The CDR3 is 15 residues long. The V end was cut by 3 bases, the J end by 7 bases, with 13 bases between. The germline V gene has CDR1 ENHRY and CDR2 SYGVKD. The CDR3 nucleotides read TGTGCCATCAGTGAATGGGGGCACCAAAATTCACCCCTCCACTTT. It translates to CAISEWGHQNSPLHF.